The 20 T cell receptor beta chains below were found in one sample sequenced in a study of cytomegalovirus exposure and HLA in healthy donors. PCR amplification relied on 60 Vbeta primers (plus 13 Jbeta primers). This table comes from immunoSEQ multiplex PCR, and its TCRdb copy is limited to in-frame clones, with some not included. The sample records 90,000 to 120,000 clones, over 75% being singletons. The specimen was PBMCs. The receptors stem from a male donor in good health and CMV-seronegative.

The chain uses TRBV15 and TRBJ2-6, with 9 bases identical to TRBD1. V shed 6 bases and J 0 bases; nucleotides not matched to a gene: 12. CDR1 and CDR2 from the germline V gene are LNHNV and YYDKDF (reference sequence). The CDR3 consists of 19 residues. DNA of the CDR3: TGTGCCACCAGGGATGGGACAGGGAAGGAATACTCTGGGGCCAACGTCCTGACTTTC. Translation gives CATRDGTGKEYSGANVLTF. Full variable domain (remainder filled in from reference TRBV15 and TRBJ2-6): DAMVIQNPRYQVTQFGKPVTLSCSQTLNHNVMYWYQQKSSQAPKLLFHYYDKDFNNEADTPDNFQSRRPNTSFCFLDIRSPGLGDTAMYLCATRDGTGKEYSGANVLTFGAGSRLTVL.

V is TRBV7-9 and J is TRBJ2-3; TRBD1 might be the D (5 bases). Trimming shortened V by 5 bases and J by 0 bases, and 21 bases separated the two germline ends. The CDR3 is 18 amino acids. Germline V gene data show CDR1 as SEHNR and CDR2 as FQNEAQ (reference sequence). The chain's CDR3 is CASSQTHGDRYSTDTQYF. As DNA, the CDR3 is TGTGCCAGCAGCCAAACCCACGGAGACAGATATAGCACAGATACGCAGTATTTT.

The chain recombines TRBV5-4 with TRBJ1-1; D perhaps matches TRBD1 (5 bases). CDR3 length: 16 amino acids. Deletions cut 4 bases from V and 2 bases from J, with 18 bases between. Germline CDR1 is SGHNT and CDR2 is YYREEE (reference sequence). The CDR3 nucleotides are TGTGCCAGCAGCCCTACCCGGGCAGGGCGAAACACTGAAGCTTTCTTT. Protein sequence: CASSPTRAGRNTEAFF.

The V gene is TRBV30, the J gene TRBJ1-1, with 8 bases fitting TRBD1. Looked up from germline, CDR1 is GTSNPN and CDR2 is SVGIG (reference sequence). CDR3 size: 13 residues. V was pared by 0 bases and J by 5 bases, with 2 bases of the junction left unmatched. CDR3 sequence reads: CAWSVHRGTEAFF. CDR3 DNA sequence: TGTGCCTGGAGTGTACACAGGGGGACTGAAGCTTTCTTT. The complete variable domain, with remaining parts taken from reference TRBV30 and TRBJ1-1, reads SQTIHQWPATLVQPVGSPLSLECTVEGTSNPNLYWYRQAAGRGLQLLFYSVGIGQISSEVPQNLSASRPQDRQFILSSKKLLLSDSGFYLCAWSVHRGTEAFFGQGTRLTVV.

The rearrangement joins TRBV19 to TRBJ2-1; tentatively, D is TRBD1 (6 bases). Deletions cut 1 base from V and 9 bases from J, with 16 bases between. Germline lookup yields CDR1 LNHDA and CDR2 SQIVND (reference sequence). The CDR3 runs 15 residues. CDR3 sequence reads: CASSIGQVRGSEQFF. As DNA, the CDR3 is TGTGCCAGTAGTATAGGCCAGGTAAGGGGGAGTGAGCAGTTCTTC.

V and J are TRBV19 and TRBJ2-7, with 9 bases lining up with TRBD2. The J segment lost 10 bases and the V segment lost 6 bases, leaving 13 bases of the junction unmatched. Per germline, CDR1 LNHDA and CDR2 SQIVND (reference sequence). The CDR3 is made up of 14 amino acids. This chain's CDR3 is CASRDPGASGVQYF. The CDR3 nucleotides are TGTGCCAGTAGGGATCCGGGGGCTAGCGGGGTACAGTACTTC.

CDR3 region: CASSQDSDRGGWETQYF. CDR3 coding DNA: TGTGCCAGCAGCCAAGATTCGGACAGGGGAGGTTGGGAGACCCAGTACTTC. This chain links TRBV4-2 with TRBJ2-5; 9 bases map to TRBD1. V shed 0 bases, J shed 5 bases, and the junction held 10 bases outside the gene matches. The CDR3 extends over 17 amino acids. The germline V gene encodes CDR1 LGHNA and CDR2 YNFKEQ.

CDR3: CASSWKRTAPNYEQYF. CDR3 coding DNA: TGTGCCAGCAGCTGGAAAAGGACTGCTCCTAACTACGAGCAGTACTTC. The rearrangement uses TRBV7-2 and TRBJ2-7; a weak D match, TRBD2 (5 bases). The CDR3 has 16 amino acids. Per germline, CDR1 SGHTA and CDR2 FQGNSA. The V end was cut by 4 bases, the J end by 3 bases, with 19 bases between.

This chain connects TRBV2 to TRBJ1-1; the D is unclear. The CDR3 consists of 14 residues. Germline-derived CDR1 and CDR2 are SNHLY and FYNNEI. V lost 7 bases, J lost 0 bases, and 12 bases lay in between. CDR3 DNA sequence: TGTGCCAGCACCGATGAGTTTTTGAACACTGAAGCTTTCTTT. As protein: CASTDEFLNTEAFF.

This clone appeared once. The V gene is TRBV11-2, the J gene TRBJ2-1, with 7 bases matching TRBD2. Losses at the gene ends were 4 bases for V and 7 bases for J; bases not matched to a gene: 4. This CDR3 contains 13 residues. Germline V CDR1 and CDR2: SGHAT, FQNNGV. CDR3 coding DNA: TGTGCCAGCAGCTATGGGGGGGATAATGAGCAGTTCTTC. It is translated as CASSYGGDNEQFF.

V is TRBV30 and J is TRBJ1-2; D is ambiguous. The germline gives CDR1 GTSNPN, CDR2 SVGIG (reference sequence). The CDR3 contains 11 residues. Trimming left V 5 bases short and J 3 bases short, with 7 bases between. In DNA, the CDR3 is TGTGCCTGGTCCGGGTACTATGGCTACACCTTC. Its protein product is CAWSGYYGYTF.

This rearrangement joins TRBV28 to TRBJ2-7; TRBD2 matches 7 bases. The CDR3 consists of 16 residues. Germline V gene lookup returns CDR1 MDHEN and CDR2 SYDVKM. The V segment lost 6 bases and the J segment 0 bases; nucleotides outside the gene matches: 11. CDR3 DNA: TGTGCCAGCAGCTCCCCCTTGCGGGAGAGCTCCTACGAGCAGTACTTC. Its protein product is CASSSPLRESSYEQYF.

This clone was observed a handful of times. The chain carries TRBV4-1 and TRBJ2-5; TRBD2 might be the D (6 bases). The CDR3 has 17 residues. The V gene lost 1 base and the J gene lost 9 bases, with 24 bases spanning the gap. The V gene's germline CDR1 is MGHRA and CDR2 YSYEKL. The CDR3 loop reads CASSQVAAGKGLGSQYF. DNA of the CDR3: TGCGCCAGCAGCCAAGTAGCGGCAGGGAAGGGACTGGGGTCCCAGTACTTC.

The chain links TRBV7-8 to TRBJ2-1; no definite D call. CDR3 length: 11 residues. V was pared by 4 bases and J by 10 bases, with 8 bases between. Per germline, CDR1 SGHVS and CDR2 FQNEAQ. In nucleotides, the CDR3 is TGTGCCAGCAGCTCGTTTTTCGAGCAGTTCTTC. Translating it yields CASSSFFEQFF.

By sample share, this clone is medium-sized (0.01 to 0.1%). The chain is built from TRBV27 and TRBJ2-1, with 14 bases lining up with TRBD2. The CDR3 has 18 residues. J gave up 6 bases and V 4 bases, and 11 bases lay outside the gene matches. In germline, CDR1 is MNHEY, CDR2 SMNVEV (reference sequence). CDR3 in amino acids: CASSWESTSGRASNEQFF. In DNA, the CDR3 is TGTGCCAGCAGTTGGGAGTCGACTAGCGGGAGGGCTTCCAATGAGCAGTTCTTC.

The gene calls are TRBV30 and TRBJ2-7; 7 nucleotides agree with TRBD1. V trimming: 1 base; J trimming: 5 bases; junction bases outside the gene matches: 5. The CDR3 has 13 residues. Germline loops: CDR1 GTSNPN, CDR2 SVGIG (reference sequence). The chain's CDR3 is CAWSERQGNEQYF. CDR3 DNA: TGTGCCTGGAGTGAAAGACAGGGTAACGAGCAGTACTTC.

This clone came up a few times. The V gene is TRBV19, the J gene TRBJ1-5; 8 bases match TRBD1. The J segment lost 7 bases and the V segment lost 6 bases, leaving 8 bases of the junction unmatched. From germline, CDR1 is LNHDA and CDR2 SQIVND (reference sequence). The CDR3 loop spans 14 amino acids. CDR3 amino acids: CASRVRGREQPQHF. CDR3 DNA: TGTGCCAGTAGAGTCAGGGGGCGCGAGCAGCCCCAGCATTTT.

V gene TRBV29-1 combines with J gene TRBJ2-2; perhaps TRBD1 as D (5 bases). V lost 0 bases and J lost 0, with 11 bases in between. The germline V gene has CDR1 SQVTM and CDR2 ANQGSEA. The CDR3 contains 16 residues. Written as DNA, the CDR3 is TGCAGCGTTGAAGATCAAGGGGAAACGAACACCGGGGAGCTGTTTTTT. Its translation: CSVEDQGETNTGELFF.

The V and J genes are TRBV18 and TRBJ1-5; 8 bases match TRBD1. The CDR3 has 15 amino acids. Germline assignment: CDR1 KGHSH and CDR2 LQKENI. The junction had 3 bases not matched to a gene; V was cut back by 3 bases and J by 2 bases. The CDR3 here is CASSPQTGGNQPQHF. CDR3 nucleotides: TGTGCCAGCTCACCCCAGACAGGGGGCAATCAGCCCCAGCATTTT.

The V gene is TRBV5-1, the J gene TRBJ2-7; D might be TRBD2 (7 bases). The CDR3 runs to 14 residues. CDR1 SGHRS and CDR2 YFSETQ come from the germline V gene. V gave up 0 bases and J gave up 3 bases, with 10 bases separating them. CDR3 sequence reads: CASSLDGGRYEQYF. Here the CDR3 DNA reads TGCGCCAGCAGCTTGGACGGGGGGCGCTACGAGCAGTACTTC.